This TCR beta chain was retrieved from a study of T cell repertoires in cytomegalovirus infection. The overall study: Matching HLA type, along with CMV infection, was indicated by public TCR beta signatures.

This clonotype has at least ten counts. Its antigen is not known. From the reads, TCRdb called clonotypes with MiXCR, one entry per CDR3 protein. The data contain about 350,000 distinct CDR3 sequences, approximately 35% of them seen just once; the ten biggest clones take up 13%. Specimen: cultured PBMCs, collected from culture after CMV antigen stimulation. The source is a human donor in good health (CMV status not recorded). Some clones in this sample may be carry-over from other donors' samples.

CDR3 nucleotide sequence: TGTGCCAGCAGCTTGCCTACTTTCGGCCTAGCGGGAATTGGGAATGAGCAGTTCTTC. Translated: CASSLPTFGLAGIGNEQFF. The chain recombines TRBV7-8 with TRBJ2-1, with 9 bases fitting TRBD2. The CDR3 is 19 residues long. V gave up 3 bases and J gave up 7 bases; unmatched junction bases: 19. The V gene's germline CDR1 is SGHVS and CDR2 FQNEAQ.